The present entry profiles one TCR beta chain with its context. It lacks a known antigen. Within one base of it there is no much larger clone, and no base qualities were kept. This sample was taken from a study of OX40 agonist ivuxolimab in advanced cancers. Regarding the study in general: Ivuxolimab, which targeted the costimulatory receptor OX40 (CD134), was an agonistic, fully human IgG2 monoclonal antibody. Peripheral TCRbeta sequencing aimed to test whether ivuxolimab altered TCR sequence diversity and caused clonal T-cell expansion. Prior anti-PD-1, anti-PD-L1 or anti-CTLA-4 therapy was permitted, and 30% to 50% of dose-escalation patients had received checkpoint inhibitors. Three dose-escalation patients achieved partial responses, one with hepatocellular carcinoma and two with cutaneous melanoma. Of the approximately 54 dose-escalation patients, hepatocellular carcinoma was present in approximately 20, melanoma in approximately 15, renal cell carcinoma in 9 and head and neck cancer in 9. In the dose-escalation cohort, more than 75% of patients were male, and the mean age was roughly 60 years, with a range of roughly 20 to 79. The paper reports the monotherapy dose-escalation portion (N = 52 patients) of the phase I ivuxolimab trial. Intravenous ivuxolimab was administered to patients every 2 weeks at six dose levels: 0.01, 0.1, 0.3, 1.5, 3 and 10 mg/kg. Overall study results and their limits: After ivuxolimab, expanded clones were on average more numerous among CD8+ T cells than among CD4+ T cells. In partial responders in the 0.1-3.0 mg/kg groups, normalized peripheral clonal expansion was found to be among the lowest, especially among CD8+ T cells. Low levels of normalized T-cell clonal expansion were also seen in some patients who did not respond. Which antigens the clonally expanded peripheral T cells were specific for was not determined. At doses from 0.1 to 3.0 mg/kg, clonal expansion was seen in both CD4+ and CD8+ blood T cells between baseline and week 6.

The trial excluded patients who had a history of autoimmune disease or were on systemic immunosuppression. Peripheral blood for TCR sequencing was collected from all dose cohorts at baseline, on cycle 4 day 1, and on cycle 7 day 1. The samples were taken from a phase I, first-in-human, multicenter, open-label dose-escalation trial of ivuxolimab. Adults with locally advanced or metastatic head and neck squamous cell, hepatocellular, melanoma or renal cell carcinoma were enrolled in the trial. CD4+ and CD8+ T cells were sorted separately from peripheral blood before TCR sequencing. A distance of 11 bases separates the germline ends of V and J, which lose 5 bases and 0 bases respectively. The CDR3 contains 14 residues, cysteine and phenylalanine counted. The retained sequence is limited to the CDR3, 42 bases, with the frame set at the first base. From the germline V gene, CDR1 is SQVTM and CDR2 is ANQGSEA.

For sequencing of the TCRbeta CDR3 region, genomic DNA was extracted from the sorted cells. TCRbeta CDR3 regions were sequenced using the immunoSEQ Assay. Held by TCRdb, this immuneACCESS table contains in-frame sequences only and omits some clones. Under half of the omission traces to an unresolved V gene where checked; the cause of the rest is unknown. Present in this sample are over 80,000 clones, roughly 91% of which were seen just once. The biggest ten clones account for 0.25% to 0.35% of the sample. The chain was built from TRBV29-1 and TRBJ1-3, with the D gene not clear enough to name. Here the sequenced sample was CD4+ or CD8+ T cells sorted from blood, taken in a trial of the OX40 agonist ivuxolimab. The clonotype originates from an adult with an advanced solid tumor such as melanoma, head and neck, liver or kidney cancer. The CDR3 here reads CSVQRGVSGNTIYF. The bases read TGCAGCGTTCAGCGTGGGGTCTCTGGAAACACCATATATTTT. When the CDR3 is completed using the reference TRBV29-1 and TRBJ1-3 genes on either side, the full variable domain is SAVISQKPSRDICQRGTSLTIQCQVDSQVTMMFWYRQQPGQSLTLIATANQGSEATYESGFVIDKFPISRPNLTFSTLTVSNMSPEDSSIYLCSVQRGVSGNTIYFGEGSWLTVV.